A single sample gave rise to the 28 T cell receptor beta chains below, sequenced in a study of T-cell reconstitution after alpha-beta-depleted transplantation in children. Researchers prepared the TCRbeta library using unique molecular identifiers, the study reports. TCRdb reprocessed the PCR reads via MiXCR and lists one record per CDR3 protein. The sample lists approximately 630,000 distinct CDR3 sequences, less than 15% occurring once. The sequencing used PBMCs, collected before TCRalphabeta/CD19-depleted stem cell transplant. These receptors were obtained from a girl aged 2-15 years with congenital amegakaryocytic thrombocytopenia, due to receive a stem cell transplant.

This clonotype occurred many times. V gene TRBV5-6 combines with J gene TRBJ2-3; unclear D gene. Germline V gives CDR1 SGHDT, CDR2 YYEEEE. The length of the CDR3 is 13 residues. With 2 bases removed from V and 6 bases from J, the gap between germline ends came to 10 bases. The CDR3 here is CASSFLEWDTQYF. CDR3 nucleotides: TGTGCCAGCAGCTTCTTGGAGTGGGATACGCAGTATTTT.

This clonotype occurred a few times. The genes are TRBV20-1 and TRBJ2-1; 11 bases are a match to TRBD2. This CDR3 contains 16 residues. Germline assignment: CDR1 DFQATT and CDR2 SNEGSKA (reference sequence). J lost 8 bases, V lost 3 bases, and 12 bases had no gene match. CDR3 residues: CSARDLAGGPIDEQFF. In nucleotides, the CDR3 is TGCAGTGCTAGGGACCTAGCGGGAGGTCCCATCGATGAGCAGTTCTTC.

The chain employs TRBV6-1 and TRBJ1-5; D gene ambiguous. Germline CDR1 reads MNHNS; CDR2 reads SASEGT. The CDR3 consists of 14 residues. Trimming shortened V by 2 bases and J by 1 base, and 6 bases separated the two germline ends. The CDR3 reads CASSEFYSNQPQHF. The CDR3 bases are TGTGCCAGCAGTGAATTTTACAGCAATCAGCCCCAGCATTTT.

The chain carries TRBV24-1 and TRBJ2-1; a weak D match, TRBD1 (6 bases). The CDR3 sequence is 14 residues long. Germline loops: CDR1 KGHDR, CDR2 SFDVKD. Trimming removed 3 bases at V and 8 bases at J, with 13 bases between. The CDR3: CATSDPQGVDEQFF. DNA of the CDR3: TGTGCCACCAGTGATCCACAGGGTGTAGATGAGCAGTTCTTC.

In this sample, this clonotype turned up a few times. The chain uses TRBV5-1 and TRBJ2-1; D might be TRBD2 (5 bases). V lost 4 bases and J lost 5, with 16 bases in between. Germline lookup yields CDR1 SGHRS and CDR2 YFSETQ. The CDR3 has 15 amino acids. The CDR3 region is CASSQSGGWDNEQFF. The CDR3 nucleotides are TGCGCCAGCAGCCAAAGCGGCGGATGGGACAATGAGCAGTTCTTC.

This chain connects TRBV7-2 to TRBJ2-1, with 9 positions matching TRBD2. The CDR3 totals 16 residues. J lost 6 bases, V lost 2 bases, and 8 bases had no gene match. In germline, CDR1 is SGHTA, CDR2 FQGNSA. The CDR3 reads CASSLQAGGPLNEQFF. CDR3 nucleotides: TGTGCCAGCAGCTTACAGGCGGGAGGGCCTCTCAATGAGCAGTTCTTC.

This clonotype has ten or more counts. The V gene is TRBV19, the J gene TRBJ2-3, with TRBD1 matching 8 bases. The CDR3 totals 15 residues. Germline loops: CDR1 LNHDA, CDR2 SQIVND (reference sequence). The J segment lost 2 bases and the V segment lost 5 bases, leaving 6 bases of the junction unmatched. In DNA, the CDR3 is TGTGCCAGTAGTCGCCGGGACAGGCTCACAGATACGCAGTATTTT. Translation: CASSRRDRLTDTQYF.

This clonotype appeared many times. The chain uses TRBV12-3 or TRBV12-4 and TRBJ1-3; D possibly corresponds to TRBD1 (5 bases). The CDR3 loop spans 16 amino acids. V was clipped by 4 bases and J by 2 bases, with 15 bases between them. The CDR3 loop is CASSSTGTEPGNTIYF. The DNA for the CDR3 is TGTGCCAGCAGTTCAACTGGGACTGAACCTGGAAACACCATATATTTT.

This clonotype was detected ten times or more. V and J are TRBV7-9 and TRBJ1-6; D possibly corresponds to TRBD1 (6 bases). The CDR3 totals 12 residues. Between the trimmed V and J ends, which lost 5 bases and 8 bases, there was a span of 7 bases. Germline values: CDR1 SEHNR, CDR2 FQNEAQ (reference sequence). The CDR3 loop reads CASSPGDSPLHF. CDR3 in DNA: TGTGCCAGCAGCCCAGGGGATTCACCCCTCCACTTT.

CDR3 loop: CSARDRETSGPYNEQFF. CDR3 bases: TGCAGTGCTAGAGATCGAGAAACAAGCGGCCCTTACAATGAGCAGTTCTTC. The V and J genes are TRBV20-1 and TRBJ2-1; possible D gene TRBD2, 5 bases. CDR3 length: 17 residues. Per germline, CDR1 DFQATT and CDR2 SNEGSKA (reference sequence). Trimming shortened V by 0 bases and J by 4 bases, and 19 bases separated the two germline ends.

Turning to this clonotype: A much larger clone lies a single base off, so this may be a read error. This chain joins TRBV2 and TRBJ2-5; 7 nucleotides match TRBD2. The CDR3 has 15 residues. Germline values: CDR1 SNHLY, CDR2 FYNNEI. CDR3 region: CASSAGLGLKETPYF. In nucleotides, the CDR3 is TGTGCCAGCAGTGCTGGACTAGGCCTTAAAGAGACCCCGTACTTC.

This clonotype was recorded at least ten times. The DNA for the CDR3 is TGCGCCAGCAGCTGGCCCTGGACAGGGGCGAACAATGAGCAGTTCTTC. Residues: CASSWPWTGANNEQFF. The gene calls are TRBV5-1 and TRBJ2-1; 9 nucleotides agree with TRBD1. J was trimmed by 5 bases and V by 3 bases; bases with no gene match: 9. Germline CDR1 and CDR2: SGHRS and YFSETQ. CDR3 length: 16 residues.

This clonotype was seen more than once but under ten times. This rearrangement joins TRBV28 to TRBJ2-2; no definite D call. Germline CDR1 reads MDHEN; CDR2 reads SYDVKM. The CDR3 has 12 amino acids. V dropped 5 bases and J dropped 5 bases, with 6 bases sitting between them. The CDR3 is CASSKRTGELFF. The DNA of the CDR3 is TGTGCCAGCAGTAAGAGGACCGGGGAGCTGTTTTTT.

At least ten counts were recorded for this clonotype. J is TRBJ2-5 and V is TRBV6-1, with 8 nucleotides matching TRBD2. V lost 6 bases, J lost 5 bases, and 8 bases stayed unmatched. The CDR3 covers 14 residues. Germline assignment: CDR1 MNHNS and CDR2 SASEGT. The DNA for the CDR3 is TGTGCCAGCAGCGACTTAGCGGGAATTGAGACCCAGTACTTC. This sequence encodes CASSDLAGIETQYF.

At least ten counts were recorded for this clonotype. The chain is built from TRBV5-1 and TRBJ2-3; the D is unclear. CDR1 and CDR2 (germline): SGHRS, YFSETQ. V lost 5 bases and J 0 bases, leaving 13 bases between the germline ends. The CDR3 loop spans 15 amino acids. The CDR3 is CASSSDPQSTDTQYF. The CDR3 DNA reads TGCGCCAGCAGTTCTGACCCACAGAGCACAGATACGCAGTATTTT.

This clonotype has at least ten counts. The genes are TRBV20-1 and TRBJ2-1, with D possibly being TRBD2 (5 bases). Trimming left V 6 bases short and J 7 bases short, with 16 bases between. The CDR3 runs to 13 residues. CDR1 and CDR2 from the germline V gene are DFQATT and SNEGSKA (reference sequence). The CDR3 DNA sequence: TGCAGTGCGAGCGGAACCATAGAAAATGAGCAGTTCTTC. Its translation: CSASGTIENEQFF.

This clonotype was seen a handful of times. The chain joins TRBV20-1 to TRBJ2-7; D is possibly TRBD1 (5 bases). The V end lost 0 bases, the J end lost 5 bases, and 17 bases lay between the germline ends. Germline V lookup: CDR1 DFQATT, CDR2 SNEGSKA (reference sequence). The CDR3 extends over 15 amino acids. Written as DNA, the CDR3 is TGCAGTGCTAGAGATATAGTATGGCAGGGCAACGAGCAGTACTTC. This translates into CSARDIVWQGNEQYF.

Ten or more counts support this clonotype. Here the CDR3 DNA reads TGTGCCACCGGTCAGGAGAGCTCCTACAATGAGCAGTTCTTC. This encodes CATGQESSYNEQFF. The chain links TRBV12-3 or TRBV12-4 to TRBJ2-1; unclear D gene. There are 14 residues in the CDR3. V was shortened by 10 bases and J by 0 bases, with 13 bases between the two germline ends.

This clonotype was observed many times. The chain has TRBV20-1 and TRBJ1-1; perhaps TRBD1 as D (6 bases). V lost 0 bases, J lost 2 bases, and 7 bases lay in between. The CDR3 is made up of 13 amino acids. Germline CDR1 reads DFQATT; CDR2 reads SNEGSKA (reference sequence). CDR3 sequence (DNA): TGCAGTGCTAGAGACAGGGGAAACACTGAAGCTTTCTTT. Protein: CSARDRGNTEAFF.

The rearrangement uses TRBV25-1 and TRBJ2-7; possible D gene TRBD2, 6 bases. Trimming stripped 6 bases from V and 3 bases from J, with 15 bases between. The CDR3 is made up of 14 amino acids. Germline V CDR1 and CDR2: MGHDK, SYGVNS. DNA for the CDR3: TGTGCCAGCAGAGACGGGGGACGGGGCTACGAGCAGTACTTC. Translation gives CASRDGGRGYEQYF.

This clonotype was counted a few times. The J gene is TRBJ2-3, the V gene TRBV7-8, with TRBD1 as a possible D gene (5 bases). Trimming removed 5 bases from V and 4 bases from J, with 16 bases in between. The V gene's germline CDR1 is SGHVS and CDR2 FQNEAQ. This CDR3 is built from 15 residues. CDR3: CASSPDGIGADTQYF. CDR3 DNA: TGTGCCAGCAGCCCCGATGGGATAGGGGCAGATACGCAGTATTTT.

This clonotype turned up a few times. The V and J genes are TRBV5-1 and TRBJ1-1; a possible D gene is TRBD1 (5 bases). Between the trimmed V and J ends, which lost 0 bases and 1 base, there was a span of 13 bases. The V gene's germline CDR1 is SGHRS and CDR2 YFSETQ. The CDR3 extends over 16 amino acids. The CDR3 DNA sequence: TGCGCCAGCAGCTTGGCGACCGGGGCTCAGAACACTGAAGCTTTCTTT. Its translation: CASSLATGAQNTEAFF. Complete variable domain (other parts from reference TRBV5-1 and TRBJ1-1): KAGVTQTPRYLIKTRGQQVTLSCSPISGHRSVSWYQQTPGQGLQFLFEYFSETQRNKGNFPGRFSGRQFSNSRSEMNVSTLELGDSALYLCASSLATGAQNTEAFFGQGTRLTVV.

The chain couples TRBV20-1 to TRBJ2-7; no firm D call. The CDR3 has 13 residues. Trimming shortened V by 0 bases and J by 4 bases, and 10 bases separated the two germline ends. Germline CDR1 DFQATT, CDR2 SNEGSKA (reference sequence). Here the CDR3 DNA reads TGCAGTGCTAGAGATCAACGGAAGTACGAGCAGTACTTC. It specifies CSARDQRKYEQYF.

The chain carries TRBV28 and TRBJ2-7; D is perhaps TRBD1 (6 bases). Trimming left V 5 bases short and J 7 bases short, with 24 bases between. This CDR3 has 16 residues. Germline V CDR1 and CDR2: MDHEN, SYDVKM. The CDR3 nucleotides read TGTGCCAGCAGTCTTTTGGACCGGGACACCGGTGGGGAGCAGTACTTC. Translated, it gives CASSLLDRDTGGEQYF.

The V gene is TRBV28, the J gene TRBJ2-7; the D gene could be TRBD1 or TRBD2 (7 bases each). V was trimmed by 6 bases and J by 6 bases, leaving 18 bases between them. This CDR3 has 14 residues. CDR1 and CDR2 (germline): MDHEN, SYDVKM. CDR3 DNA sequence: TGTGCCAGCAGCGGGGGGACAGCGAGATTCGAGCAGTACTTC. Protein product: CASSGGTARFEQYF.

This chain connects TRBV19 to TRBJ2-1; 8 positions agree with TRBD2. Trimming removed 4 bases from V and 6 bases from J; junction bases left unmatched: 8. This CDR3 has 15 amino acids. Germline CDR1 is LNHDA and CDR2 is SQIVND (reference sequence). The CDR3 sequence: CASSKRSSGLNEQFF. The CDR3 nucleotides are TGTGCCAGTAGTAAGCGGTCTAGCGGGCTCAATGAGCAGTTCTTC.

The chain recombines TRBV18 with TRBJ2-7; D unresolved. Trimming took 0 bases from V and 3 from J, leaving 9 bases between them. Per germline, CDR1 KGHSH and CDR2 LQKENI. The CDR3 has 14 amino acids. CDR3 nucleotide sequence: TGTGCCAGCTCACCACCCGACGGCATCTACGAGCAGTACTTC. Protein sequence: CASSPPDGIYEQYF. The whole variable domain, remainder taken from reference TRBV18 and TRBJ2-7, is NAGVMQNPRHLVRRRGQEARLRCSPMKGHSHVYWYRQLPEEGLKFMVYLQKENIIDESGMPKERFSAEFPKEGPSILRIQQVVRGDSAAYFCASSPPDGIYEQYFGPGTRLTVT.

This clonotype was observed a handful of times. The rearrangement uses TRBV5-1 and TRBJ1-2; unclear D gene. V lost 4 bases, J lost 2 bases, and 15 bases lay in between. This CDR3 is built from 15 residues. Germline CDR1 reads SGHRS; CDR2 reads YFSETQ. The CDR3 nucleotides are TGCGCCAGCAGCCCCCGATCGGGCAGCAACTATGGCTACACCTTC. As protein: CASSPRSGSNYGYTF.